The 9 T cell receptor beta chains below all came from one sample that was sequenced in a study of blood T cell repertoires in COVID-19. Using immunoSEQ multiplex PCR, the repertoire was profiled, and TCRdb retains in-frame clones only, with some absent. The table lists 380,000 or so clones, more than 70% of them singletons. Input material: PBMCs or T cells enriched from blood (not recorded which). These receptors all come from a man aged 25 to 40 who had recovered from COVID-19.

V is TRBV30 and J is TRBJ2-3, with D maybe TRBD1 (5 bases). Germline lookup yields CDR1 GTSNPN and CDR2 SVGIG (reference sequence). This CDR3 has 11 amino acids. Between the trimmed V and J ends, which lost 2 bases and 9 bases, there was a span of 9 bases. CDR3 coding DNA: TGTGCCTGGAGTCAGGGCCCCACGCAGTATTTT. The encoded protein is CAWSQGPTQYF.

The chain couples TRBV5-6 to TRBJ1-1; D unresolved. Germline loops: CDR1 SGHDT, CDR2 YYEEEE. This CDR3 contains 12 residues. V was cut by 3 bases and J by 11 bases, with 14 bases left in between. The CDR3 region has the DNA TGTGCCAGCAGCTCCCCCTTGGGAGAGGCTTTCTTT. Translating it yields CASSSPLGEAFF.

The chain has TRBV3-1 (or the pseudogene TRBV3-2) and TRBJ2-1; 11 nucleotides match TRBD2. The trim removed 0 bases at V and 6 bases at J, leaving 10 bases unmatched. This CDR3 contains 18 residues. Per germline, CDR1 LGHDT and CDR2 YNNKEL (reference sequence). The CDR3 loop reads CASSQEAPGLAVINEQFF. The CDR3, as DNA: TGTGCCAGCAGCCAAGAGGCTCCGGGACTAGCGGTCATCAATGAGCAGTTCTTC.

This clone occurred once. The CDR3 region has the DNA TGTGCCCGTCGTCCCGGGACAGGGAACCGGGGCTACACCTTC. This sequence encodes CARRPGTGNRGYTF. The genes are TRBV2 and TRBJ1-2; TRBD1 matches at 9 bases. J lost 8 bases, V lost 11 bases, and 15 bases had no gene match. From germline, CDR1 is SNHLY and CDR2 FYNNEI. The CDR3 sequence is 14 residues long.

The rearrangement joins TRBV5-1 to TRBJ2-7, with a tentative D call TRBD1 (5 bases). The CDR3 runs to 14 residues. The germline CDR1 and CDR2 sequences are SGHRS and YFSETQ. Trimming left V 0 bases short and J 3 bases short, with 10 bases between. As DNA, the CDR3 is TGCGCCAGCAGCTTGGGGACACCCTTCTACGAGCAGTACTTC. It codes for CASSLGTPFYEQYF.

With respect to this clone: Other DNA sequences of this sample code for an identical CDR3. The chain couples TRBV7-8 to TRBJ1-5; 7 positions match TRBD1. The CDR3 is 14 residues long. The germline V gene encodes CDR1 SGHVS and CDR2 FQNEAQ. The V and J ends lost 5 bases and 2 bases, in that order; junction bases with no gene match: 3. The CDR3 protein is CASSLGGGNQPQHF. DNA of the CDR3: TGTGCCAGCAGCCTAGGGGGCGGCAATCAGCCCCAGCATTTT. The full variable domain, completed using reference TRBV7-8 and TRBJ1-5, is GAGVSQSPRYKVAKRGQDVALRCDPISGHVSLFWYQQALGQGPEFLTYFQNEAQLDKSGLPSDRFFAERPEGSVSTLKIQRTQQEDSAVYLCASSLGGGNQPQHFGDGTRLSIL.

The chain carries TRBV18 and TRBJ2-7, with a tentative D call TRBD2 (5 bases). Between the trimmed V and J ends, which lost 2 bases and 5 bases, there was a span of 13 bases. Germline CDR1 and CDR2: KGHSH and LQKENI. This CDR3 is 14 amino acids long. This CDR3 is CASSPIPSGHEQYF. In nucleotides, the CDR3 is TGTGCCAGCTCACCAATCCCCAGCGGCCACGAGCAGTACTTC.

The count of this clone is one. The V and J genes are TRBV2 and TRBJ1-5; D not resolved. CDR1 is SNHLY, CDR2 FYNNEI, per germline. The CDR3 loop spans 14 amino acids. V dropped 2 bases and J dropped 0 bases, with 5 bases sitting between them. The CDR3 coding sequence is TGTGCCAGCAGTGAATTCCGTAGCAATCAGCCCCAGCATTTT. This translates into CASSEFRSNQPQHF.

The chain is built from TRBV10-1 and TRBJ1-1; D gene uncertain. The CDR3 runs 17 residues. The V end lost 7 bases, the J end lost 1 base, and 22 bases lay between the germline ends. Germline values: CDR1 WNHNN, CDR2 SYGVQD (reference sequence). The CDR3 DNA is TGCGCCAGCACAAACCCCGGGGTTACCACCGGGAACACTGAAGCTTTCTTT. Translating it yields CASTNPGVTTGNTEAFF.